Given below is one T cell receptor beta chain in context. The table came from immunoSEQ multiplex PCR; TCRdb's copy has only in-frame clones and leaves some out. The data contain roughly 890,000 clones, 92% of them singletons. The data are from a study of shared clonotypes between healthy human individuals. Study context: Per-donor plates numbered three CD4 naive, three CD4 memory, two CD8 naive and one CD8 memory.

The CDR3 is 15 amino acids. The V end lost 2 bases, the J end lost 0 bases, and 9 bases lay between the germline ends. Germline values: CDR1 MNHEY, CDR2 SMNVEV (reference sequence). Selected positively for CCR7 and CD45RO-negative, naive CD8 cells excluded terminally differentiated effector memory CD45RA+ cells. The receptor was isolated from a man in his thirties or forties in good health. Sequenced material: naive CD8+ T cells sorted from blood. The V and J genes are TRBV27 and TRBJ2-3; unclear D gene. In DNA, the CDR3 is TGTGCCAGCAGTTTACAGATCATGAGCACAGATACGCAGTATTTT. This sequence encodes CASSLQIMSTDTQYF.